There are a few counts of the clone carrying this TCR beta chain. Sequencing was performed with immunoSEQ multiplex PCR; in TCRdb, only in-frame clones are kept and a portion is missing. The top ten clones hold 6% to 7% of a sample with roughly 450,000 clones, around 90% of them seen once. The CDR3 is 14 amino acids. V lost 3 bases to trimming and J lost 2 bases, with 11 bases between them. In germline, CDR1 is MNHEY, CDR2 SMNVEV (reference sequence). The data derive from a study of control samples from healthy donors and cancer patients. The TCR sequence derives from a man aged 40-49 years with head and neck cancer. The sample consisted of PBMCs. The chain carries TRBV27 and TRBJ2-7; possible D gene TRBD1, 5 bases. The CDR3 region has the DNA TGTGCCAGCAGTTTTTTAGGGGAACCCTACGAGCAGTACTTC. Translated, it gives CASSFLGEPYEQYF.